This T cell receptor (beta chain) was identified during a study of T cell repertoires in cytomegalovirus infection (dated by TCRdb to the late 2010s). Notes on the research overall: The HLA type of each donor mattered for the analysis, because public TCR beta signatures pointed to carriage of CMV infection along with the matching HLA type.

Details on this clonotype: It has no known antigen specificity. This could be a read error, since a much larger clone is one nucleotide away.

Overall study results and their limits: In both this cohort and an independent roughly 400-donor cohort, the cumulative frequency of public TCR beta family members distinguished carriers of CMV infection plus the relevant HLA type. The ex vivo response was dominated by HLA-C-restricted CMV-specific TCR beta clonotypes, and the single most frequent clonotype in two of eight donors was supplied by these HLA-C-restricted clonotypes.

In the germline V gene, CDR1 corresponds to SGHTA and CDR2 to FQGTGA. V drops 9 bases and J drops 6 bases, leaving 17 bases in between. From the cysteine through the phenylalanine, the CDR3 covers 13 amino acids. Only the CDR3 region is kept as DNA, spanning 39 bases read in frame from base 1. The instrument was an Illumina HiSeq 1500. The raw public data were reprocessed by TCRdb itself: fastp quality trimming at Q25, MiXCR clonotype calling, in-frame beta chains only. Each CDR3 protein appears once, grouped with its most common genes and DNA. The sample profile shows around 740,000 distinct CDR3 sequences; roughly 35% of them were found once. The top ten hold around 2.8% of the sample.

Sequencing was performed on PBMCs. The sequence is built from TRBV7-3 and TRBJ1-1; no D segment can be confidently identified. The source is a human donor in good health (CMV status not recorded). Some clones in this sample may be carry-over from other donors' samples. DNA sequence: TGTGCCAGAAGTCAAAGCGGGTTGTCTGAAGCTTTCTTT. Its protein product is CARSQSGLSEAFF.